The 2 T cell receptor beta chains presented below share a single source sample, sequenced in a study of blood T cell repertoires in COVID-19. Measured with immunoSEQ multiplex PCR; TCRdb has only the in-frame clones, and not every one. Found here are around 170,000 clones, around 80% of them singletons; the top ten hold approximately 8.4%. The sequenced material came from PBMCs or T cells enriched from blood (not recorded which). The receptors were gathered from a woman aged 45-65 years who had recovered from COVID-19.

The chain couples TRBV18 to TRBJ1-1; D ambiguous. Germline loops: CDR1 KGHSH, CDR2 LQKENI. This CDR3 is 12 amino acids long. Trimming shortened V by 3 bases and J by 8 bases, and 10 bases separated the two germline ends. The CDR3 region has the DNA TGTGCCAGCTCACCGTGGGCCGCAGAAGCTTTCTTT. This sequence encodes CASSPWAAEAFF. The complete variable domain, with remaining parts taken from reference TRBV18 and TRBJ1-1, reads NAGVMQNPRHLVRRRGQEARLRCSPMKGHSHVYWYRQLPEEGLKFMVYLQKENIIDESGMPKERFSAEFPKEGPSILRIQQVVRGDSAAYFCASSPWAAEAFFGQGTRLTVV.

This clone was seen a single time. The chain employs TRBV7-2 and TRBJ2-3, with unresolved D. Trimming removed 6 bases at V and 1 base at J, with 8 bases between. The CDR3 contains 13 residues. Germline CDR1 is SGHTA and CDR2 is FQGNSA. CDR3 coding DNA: TGTGCCAGCAGGTTTACAGGCACAGATACGCAGTATTTT. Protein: CASRFTGTDTQYF.